This T cell receptor (beta chain) was sequenced during a study of beta chain features in type 1 diabetes. Expressed TCRB transcripts were sequenced, since all the RNA that had been isolated was reverse transcribed. Naive, central memory and regulatory T cell samples yielded around 3.6 million reads on average. Repertoires were generated with immunoSEQ multiplex PCR, while TCRdb's copy carries only in-frame clones and drops some. Among 430,000 or so clones listed, 11% were seen once. It was one heparinised blood draw, averaging around 110 mL, that each donor gave. A CD45RO/CCR7/CD25/CD127/CD95/CD27 panel sorted naive, central memory, regulatory and stem cell-like memory CD4+ cells. Trimming removed 4 bases from V and 5 bases from J; junction bases left unmatched: 4. CDR1 is LGHNA, CDR2 YSLEER, per germline. This CDR3 is built from 14 residues. The table lists this clone with a few counts.

The chain joins TRBV4-3 to TRBJ1-4; 7 bases map to TRBD1. The sequence derives from a woman aged 18-29 years in good health. The sequenced sample consisted of naive CD4+ T cells from blood. CDR3 amino acids: CASSPTGTNEKLFF. The CDR3 nucleotides read TGCGCCAGCAGCCCGACAGGGACGAATGAAAAACTGTTTTTT.